Listed here is a single T cell receptor (beta chain). No antigen is known for it. No much larger clone exists at a distance of one base, and base qualities are not known. The data belong to a study of CD8 T cells in ankylosing spondylitis (TCRdb year 2017). Study-level background: T cell receptor beta repertoires were profiled in healthy donors and ankylosing spondylitis patients so that disease-linked TCR variants could be found. The full study cohort was made up of about two dozen ankylosing spondylitis patients and more than 90 healthy donors. Samples of peripheral blood were taken, and for ankylosing spondylitis patients, synovial fluid was collected as well.

The CDR3 goes from the cysteine to the phenylalanine over 14 residues. CDR3 DNA is the only sequence kept; it has 42 bases, read in frame from the first base. V was cut back by 5 bases and J by 5 bases, leaving a gap of 15 bases between them. The germline V gene provides CDR1 MNHNS and CDR2 SASEGT. Beyond this particular receptor, the publication reports: A TCR beta motif of several highly homologous amino acid variants appeared characteristic of blood from ankylosing spondylitis patients. The disease-linked clones had a CD8+ phenotype and were found at relatively low frequencies in peripheral blood. The disease-linked clones were reported as significantly enriched in matched synovial fluid samples from ankylosing spondylitis patients. Some motif variants were previously reported in synovial fluid and blood of reactive arthritis patients, suggesting common disease-initiation mechanisms.

Data came from an Illumina HiSeq 2500. TCR beta libraries were prepared by quantitative 5'-RACE with molecular barcodes. The original methods were these. Disease-linked TCR variants were identified with a new computational method built on a probabilistic model of VDJ rearrangement. TCRdb's own reprocessing of the public reads used fastp at Q25 and MiXCR and kept productive beta chains. Each entry is one CDR3 protein sequence, shown with its most common DNA and genes. It is TCRdb's table, rather than the study itself, that gives the V and J calls and clone size. The sample table lists 450,000 or so distinct CDR3 sequences, 20% to 30% of them with a count of one. The leading ten clones occupy 0.89% of the sample.

The clonotype originates from a male donor with ankylosing spondylitis. Sequencing was performed on blood, either unsorted or a sorted T cell fraction (not recorded which). In this chain, TRBV6-1 is recombined with TRBJ1-1, and TRBD1 may be the D gene, going by 6 matching bases. CDR3 sequence: CASSPRVQGTEAFF. The nucleotide sequence is TGTGCCAGCAGTCCCCGGGTTCAGGGGACTGAAGCTTTCTTT.